This TCR beta chain was observed in a study of T cells in Graves' hyperthyroidism and ophthalmopathy. The investigators amplified TCR beta CDR3 regions from RNA transcripts. The HTBI primer set served for first-round RT-PCR of the TCR CDR3. MiXCR, applied by TCRdb to the multiplex PCR reads, yields one record per CDR3 protein. The data contain about 760,000 distinct CDR3 sequences, 35% of them seen just once; the ten biggest clones take up about a third. This clonotype turned up a few times. Antigen unknown. General study results and limits: Researchers found most expanded thyroid clonotypes above 0.001 in blood as well.

Over 18 months, lack of ophthalmopathy progression marked Graves' hyperthyroidism as stable. Uncontrolled infection, other autoimmune disease, pregnancy or lactation led to exclusion. The diagnoses drew upon clinical symptoms, serum thyroxine and TRAb, thyroid ultrasound and orbital computed tomography. The CDR3 is made up of 13 amino acids. Germline CDR1 reads DFQATT; CDR2 reads SNEGSKA (reference sequence). With 5 bases removed from V and 4 bases from J, the gap between germline ends came to 12 bases. The source material was blood. The receptor was isolated from a woman between 40 and 50 years old with Graves' hyperthyroidism. The chain uses TRBV20-1 and TRBJ1-5; a possible D gene is TRBD1 (5 bases). CDR3 nucleotides: TGCAGTGCTCGGGACCGATTTAATCAGCCCCAGCATTTT. Protein: CSARDRFNQPQHF.